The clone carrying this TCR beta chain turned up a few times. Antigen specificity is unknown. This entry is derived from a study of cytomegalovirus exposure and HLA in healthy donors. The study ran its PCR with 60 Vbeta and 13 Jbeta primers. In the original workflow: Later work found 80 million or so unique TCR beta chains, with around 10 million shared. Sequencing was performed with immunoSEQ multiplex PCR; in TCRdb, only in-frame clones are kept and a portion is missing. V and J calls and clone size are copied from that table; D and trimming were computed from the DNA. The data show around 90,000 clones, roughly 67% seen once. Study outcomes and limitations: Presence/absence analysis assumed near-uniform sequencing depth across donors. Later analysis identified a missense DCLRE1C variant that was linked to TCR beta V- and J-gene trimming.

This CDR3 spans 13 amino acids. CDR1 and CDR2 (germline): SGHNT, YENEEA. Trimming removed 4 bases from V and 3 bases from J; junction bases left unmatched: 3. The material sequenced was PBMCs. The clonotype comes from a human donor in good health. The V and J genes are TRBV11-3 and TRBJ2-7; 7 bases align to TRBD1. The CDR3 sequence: CASSSGTDYEQYF. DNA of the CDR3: TGTGCCAGCAGCTCCGGGACAGACTACGAGCAGTACTTC.